The 19 T cell receptor beta chains reported below all come from one sample, sequenced in a study of T cell responses to AZD1222 COVID-19 vaccine (dated by TCRdb to about 2021). Libraries were prepared through the immunoSEQ multiplex PCR assay. TCRdb took this table from immuneACCESS and kept in-frame rearrangements with V and J called. Such tables lack part of the clones; where checked against another copy, unresolved V genes explain under half of the gap, and the rest is unexplained. This sample is represented by about 76,000 clones; around nine tenths of them were singletons. Jointly, the top ten make up about 11% of the sample. In the paper's terms, the time point label means: baseline before first vaccination. This specimen consisted of peripheral blood, obtained on day 0 of AZD1222 vaccination. Receptors were obtained from an adult in good health.

The rearrangement links TRBV28 to TRBJ1-3; 8 bases line up with TRBD1. The germline V gene has CDR1 MDHEN and CDR2 SYDVKM. Unmatched junction bases numbered 6, after V lost 5 bases and J lost 0 bases. The CDR3 extends over 16 amino acids. CDR3: CASSMGTGISGNTIYF. CDR3 DNA: TGTGCCAGCAGTATGGGGACAGGCATCTCTGGAAACACCATATATTTT. The full variable domain, in which reference TRBV28 and TRBJ1-3 provide the parts outside the CDR3, is DVKVTQSSRYLVKRTGEKVFLECVQDMDHENMFWYRQDPGLGLRLIYFSYDVKMKEKGDIPEGYSVSREKKERFSLILESASTNQTSMYLCASSMGTGISGNTIYFGEGSWLTVV.

The rearrangement links TRBV12-5 to TRBJ2-1, with D uncertain. The germline CDR1 and CDR2 sequences are LGHNT and FRNRAP. The CDR3 covers 12 residues. The ends were cut back, 7 bases at V and 10 bases at J, with 14 bases in the middle. CDR3 sequence reads: CASAAPIGEQFF. The CDR3 DNA reads TGTGCTAGTGCAGCCCCGATTGGGGAGCAGTTCTTC.

This sequence joins TRBV28 and TRBJ1-5; no clear D. The length of the CDR3 is 13 residues. Trimming removed 6 bases from V and 0 bases from J, with 6 bases in between. Looked up from germline, CDR1 is MDHEN and CDR2 is SYDVKM. Here the CDR3 reads CASRGFSNQPQHF. Here the CDR3 DNA reads TGTGCCAGCAGAGGCTTTAGCAATCAGCCCCAGCATTTT.

The chain employs TRBV2 and TRBJ1-1, with 10 bases that match TRBD1. The CDR3 spans 14 residues. With 6 bases clipped from V and 4 bases from J, the junction kept 5 bases outside the gene matches. CDR1 is SNHLY and CDR2 is FYNNEI in the germline V gene. The CDR3 reads CASRGDRGATEAFF. The DNA for the CDR3 is TGTGCCAGCAGGGGGGACAGGGGTGCCACTGAAGCTTTCTTT.

This chain links TRBV5-1 with TRBJ2-2; 14 bases are shared with TRBD2. J was trimmed by 4 bases and V by 3 bases; bases with no gene match: 5. Germline V lookup: CDR1 SGHRS, CDR2 YFSETQ. The CDR3 runs to 17 residues. CDR3 nucleotides: TGCGCCAGCAGCTCGACTAGCGGGGGGGCCCCCACCGGGGAGCTGTTTTTT. Translated: CASSSTSGGAPTGELFF.

This clone appeared a single time. This chain connects TRBV10-3 to TRBJ1-1; a weak D match, TRBD1 (6 bases). Germline CDR1 is ENHRY and CDR2 is SYGVKD. The CDR3 has 12 residues. Trimming took off 8 bases at V and 0 bases at J, with 7 bases between the two ends. CDR3 protein: CAIGQMNTEAFF. CDR3 DNA sequence: TGTGCCATCGGACAGATGAACACTGAAGCTTTCTTT.

This CDR3 reads CASSVVTGGFGLNTEAFF. CDR3 nucleotides: TGTGCCAGCAGCGTAGTTACAGGGGGATTTGGCTTGAACACTGAAGCTTTCTTT. The chain is built from TRBV9 and TRBJ1-1; 8 nucleotides match TRBD1. CDR1 and CDR2 from the germline V gene are SGDLS and YYNGEE. Germline trimming cut 0 bases from V and 0 bases from J; bases unmatched to any gene: 10. This CDR3 has 18 residues.

The chain combines TRBV18 with TRBJ1-6; D remains ambiguous. This CDR3 has 14 residues. Germline CDR1 reads KGHSH; CDR2 reads LQKENI. With 3 bases removed from V and 5 bases from J, the gap between germline ends came to 8 bases. The CDR3 here is CASSPGRNNSPLHF. In nucleotides, the CDR3 is TGTGCCAGCTCACCTGGGAGAAATAATTCACCCCTCCACTTT.

The genes are TRBV14 and TRBJ2-2, with D unresolved. V was pared by 5 bases and J by 3 bases, with 19 bases between. CDR3 length: 17 residues. The germline V gene has CDR1 SGHDN and CDR2 FVKESK. CDR3 protein: CASSKVVGVVHTGELFF. In DNA, the CDR3 is TGTGCCAGCAGCAAAGTCGTAGGAGTAGTGCACACCGGGGAGCTGTTTTTT.

This clone showed up just a few times. The junction does not match germline at one end; this may be a read error. The chain uses TRBV5-1 and TRBJ2-6; D possibly corresponds to TRBD1 (6 bases). This CDR3 is 15 amino acids long. In germline, CDR1 is SGHRS, CDR2 YFSETQ. The CDR3 spells CASSLDSSGANVLTF. CDR3 bases: TGCGCCAGCAGTTTGGACAGCTCTGGGGCCAACGTCCTGACTTTC.

The chain is built from TRBV4-1 and TRBJ2-1; 7 bases agree with TRBD1. The germline V gene encodes CDR1 MGHRA and CDR2 YSYEKL. The CDR3 sequence is 16 residues long. The junction had 12 bases not matched to a gene; V was cut back by 4 bases and J by 6 bases. DNA for the CDR3: TGCGCCAGCAGCCGTGATGACAGGGTCTTCTCCAATGAGCAGTTCTTC. Encoded protein: CASSRDDRVFSNEQFF.

The V and J genes are TRBV7-2 and TRBJ2-7; no clear D. Trimming cost V 0 bases and J 6 bases, with 6 bases left between them. CDR3 length: 12 residues. The germline V gene encodes CDR1 SGHTA and CDR2 FQGNSA. The CDR3 DNA follows: TGTGCCAGCAGCTTAGCTGGGCGCGAGCAGTACTTC. Translating it yields CASSLAGREQYF.

The V call is TRBV4-2, the J call TRBJ1-2, with D tentatively TRBD1 (6 bases). Germline assignment: CDR1 LGHNA and CDR2 YNFKEQ. The CDR3 length is 15 residues. V was trimmed by 0 bases and J by 2 bases, leaving 10 bases between them. CDR3 nucleotides: TGTGCCAGCAGCCAAGAAGGGGGGGCGAACTATGGCTACACCTTC. Residues: CASSQEGGANYGYTF.

The chain recombines TRBV15 with TRBJ2-4, with D unclear. Germline-derived CDR1 and CDR2 are LNHNV and YYDKDF (reference sequence). CDR3 size: 12 residues. The V end lost 2 bases, the J end lost 8 bases, and 7 bases lay between the germline ends. DNA of the CDR3: TGTGCCACCAGCAGACCAAGGGACATTCAGTACTTC. Amino acid sequence: CATSRPRDIQYF.

The chain links TRBV4-1 to TRBJ1-5; D is ambiguous. The CDR3 contains 13 residues. V shed 1 base and J shed 4 bases, with 5 bases lying between them. Looked up from germline, CDR1 is MGHRA and CDR2 is YSYEKL. The CDR3 spells CASSQGRNQPQHF. CDR3 nucleotide sequence: TGCGCCAGCAGCCAAGGAAGAAATCAGCCCCAGCATTTT.

The V and J genes are TRBV4-1 and TRBJ2-3; 9 nucleotides align to TRBD1. This CDR3 comprises 17 residues. Germline CDR1 reads MGHRA; CDR2 reads YSYEKL. Germline trimming cut 0 bases from V and 6 bases from J; bases unmatched to any gene: 10. The CDR3 coding sequence is TGCGCCAGCAGCCAAGATACCGGCGGGACAGGGAGGGATACGCAGTATTTT. It translates to CASSQDTGGTGRDTQYF.

V and J are TRBV11-2 and TRBJ2-5; D is possibly TRBD1 or TRBD2 (5 bases each). Trimming cost V 4 bases and J 5 bases, with 8 bases left between them. The CDR3 consists of 12 residues. Germline V CDR1 and CDR2: SGHAT, FQNNGV. The CDR3 DNA reads TGTGCCAGCAGCTCCGGGACGGAGACCCAGTACTTC. It encodes CASSSGTETQYF.

This clone was detected only a few times. CDR3 residues: CASSSGFYGYTF. In DNA, the CDR3 is TGTGCCAGCAGCTCGGGGTTCTATGGCTACACCTTC. The rearrangement joins TRBV28 to TRBJ1-2, with D unresolved. CDR1 MDHEN and CDR2 SYDVKM come from the germline V gene. The CDR3 is made up of 12 amino acids. The V and J ends lost 6 bases and 4 bases respectively, with 9 bases between them.

J is TRBJ1-4 and V is TRBV6-5, with D perhaps TRBD1 (5 bases). The CDR3 extends over 11 amino acids. Germline V gene lookup returns CDR1 MNHEY and CDR2 SVGAGI. The ends were cut back, 7 bases at V and 8 bases at J, with 8 bases in the middle. The CDR3: CASKQGEKLFF. The CDR3 nucleotides are TGTGCCAGCAAGCAGGGAGAAAAACTGTTTTTT.